The 28 T cell receptor beta chains given below trace back to one sample, sequenced in a study of control samples from healthy donors and cancer patients. Assay: immunoSEQ multiplex PCR; the TCRdb copy retains only in-frame clones and omits some. This table has about 180,000 clones, around nine tenths appearing once. Sequencing used blood. The receptors were sampled from a man younger than 40 in good health.

This clone was observed a handful of times. This chain joins TRBV19 and TRBJ2-3; D is undetermined. V was trimmed by 4 bases and J by 0 bases, leaving 8 bases between them. CDR1 is LNHDA and CDR2 is SQIVND in the germline V gene (reference sequence). The CDR3 spans 14 residues. The CDR3 protein is CASSTQSSTDTQYF. The DNA for the CDR3 is TGTGCCAGTAGTACCCAGTCTAGCACAGATACGCAGTATTTT.

This clone appeared once. This rearrangement joins TRBV6-5 to TRBJ1-5; 7 bases fit TRBD1. The CDR3 is 13 amino acids. The V gene's germline CDR1 is MNHEY and CDR2 SVGAGI. Germline trimming cut 5 bases from V and 4 bases from J; bases unmatched to any gene: 2. The CDR3 DNA sequence: TGTGCCAGCAGTCGGACAGGAAATCAGCCCCAGCATTTT. Its protein is CASSRTGNQPQHF.

This chain links TRBV5-5 with TRBJ1-4; perhaps TRBD1 as D (5 bases). The CDR3 is 15 residues long. Germline V lookup: CDR1 SGHKS, CDR2 YYEKEE (reference sequence). Trimming removed 5 bases from V and 8 bases from J, with 19 bases in between. CDR3 DNA sequence: TGTGCCAGCAGTTTCGCGGGGCAAGGGGACGAAAAACTGTTTTTT. It encodes CASSFAGQGDEKLFF.

V and J are TRBV5-1 and TRBJ2-5; D possibly corresponds to TRBD1 (6 bases). CDR3 length: 15 residues. V was clipped by 1 base and J by 3 bases, with 13 bases between them. Per germline, CDR1 SGHRS and CDR2 YFSETQ. CDR3 loop: CASSLSGTYEETQYF. DNA of the CDR3: TGCGCCAGCAGCTTGTCCGGGACATACGAAGAGACCCAGTACTTC. The full variable domain, completed using reference TRBV5-1 and TRBJ2-5, is KAGVTQTPRYLIKTRGQQVTLSCSPISGHRSVSWYQQTPGQGLQFLFEYFSETQRNKGNFPGRFSGRQFSNSRSEMNVSTLELGDSALYLCASSLSGTYEETQYFGPGTRLLVL.

The J gene is TRBJ2-7, the V gene TRBV7-9; 7 bases align to TRBD2. Trimming removed 1 base from V and 5 bases from J; junction bases left unmatched: 11. Germline CDR1 reads SEHNR; CDR2 reads FQNEAQ (reference sequence). The CDR3 has 16 amino acids. The DNA of the CDR3 is TGTGCCAGCAGCTTAGTTAAGGGCGGGAGTAGCCACGAGCAGTACTTC. It specifies CASSLVKGGSSHEQYF.

This chain joins TRBV7-8 and TRBJ1-1; D possibly corresponds to TRBD1 (5 bases). This CDR3 region has 16 residues. The germline V gene has CDR1 SGHVS and CDR2 FQNEAQ. V gave up 5 bases and J gave up 3 bases, with 19 bases separating them. The CDR3, as DNA: TGTGCCAGCAGCGGAGGGACCTCAGGCTGGGACACTGAAGCTTTCTTT. Translation gives CASSGGTSGWDTEAFF. The complete variable domain, with remaining parts taken from reference TRBV7-8 and TRBJ1-1, reads GAGVSQSPRYKVAKRGQDVALRCDPISGHVSLFWYQQALGQGPEFLTYFQNEAQLDKSGLPSDRFFAERPEGSVSTLKIQRTQQEDSAVYLCASSGGTSGWDTEAFFGQGTRLTVV.

CDR3 DNA sequence: TGTGCCAGCAGTATGAGGAGACTCAGCTCTGGAAACACCATATATTTT. Its translation is CASSMRRLSSGNTIYF. The gene calls are TRBV6-2 or TRBV6-3 and TRBJ1-3; D uncertain. The length of the CDR3 is 16 residues. Per the germline V gene, CDR1 is MNHEY and CDR2 is SVGEGT. Trimming left V 5 bases short and J 0 bases short, with 14 bases between.

The chain employs TRBV6-6 and TRBJ2-6; 8 bases agree with TRBD1. Per germline, CDR1 MNHNY and CDR2 SVGAGI (reference sequence). Losses at the gene ends were 6 bases for V and 2 bases for J; bases not matched to a gene: 0. The CDR3 sequence is 14 residues long. DNA of the CDR3: TGTGCCAGCAGACAGGGGGCTGGGGCCAACGTCCTGACTTTC. It is translated as CASRQGAGANVLTF.

The genes are TRBV27 and TRBJ2-7, with D possibly matching TRBD2 (5 bases). V lost 5 bases and J 4 bases, leaving 18 bases between the germline ends. In germline, CDR1 is MNHEY, CDR2 SMNVEV (reference sequence). The CDR3 runs to 15 residues. Written as DNA, the CDR3 is TGTGCCAGCAGTCCCCCGGACTGGAAGGAATACGAGCAGTACTTC. Translation gives CASSPPDWKEYEQYF.

The CDR3 region is CASSLGAWAEAFF. For the CDR3, the DNA is TGCGCCAGCAGCTTGGGGGCATGGGCTGAAGCTTTCTTT. The rearrangement joins TRBV5-1 to TRBJ1-1; D not certain. This CDR3 spans 13 amino acids. Germline loops: CDR1 SGHRS, CDR2 YFSETQ. V dropped 0 bases and J dropped 6 bases, with 9 bases sitting between them.

CDR3 sequence: CASSLVPNGGYTF. The CDR3 DNA follows: TGTGCCAGCAGCTTAGTGCCCAACGGTGGCTACACCTTC. The chain couples TRBV11-2 to TRBJ1-2; D uncertain. Germline lookup yields CDR1 SGHAT and CDR2 FQNNGV. The germline V and J ends were trimmed by 1 base and 7 bases, with 10 bases remaining between them. The CDR3 spans 13 residues. The full variable domain, its missing parts supplied by reference TRBV11-2 and TRBJ1-2, is EAGVAQSPRYKIIEKRQSVAFWCNPISGHATLYWYQQILGQGPKLLIQFQNNGVVDDSQLPKDRFSAERLKGVDSTLKIQPAKLEDSAVYLCASSLVPNGGYTFGSGTRLTVV.

This clone is a singleton in its sample. The J gene is TRBJ1-1, the V gene TRBV10-3; 8 bases match TRBD1. The CDR3 length is 14 residues. V was pared by 6 bases and J by 3 bases, with 6 bases of the junction left unmatched. The germline gives CDR1 ENHRY, CDR2 SYGVKD. This chain's CDR3 is CAISSGQGDTEAFF. CDR3 bases: TGTGCCATCAGCTCAGGACAGGGCGACACTGAAGCTTTCTTT.

The V gene is TRBV11-3, the J gene TRBJ1-1, with D tentatively TRBD1 (6 bases). The V and J ends lost 1 base and 0 bases respectively, with 12 bases between them. This CDR3 contains 16 residues. Germline lookup yields CDR1 SGHNT and CDR2 YENEEA. The CDR3 DNA reads TGTGCCAGCAGCTTAGGGGCGGGACATCTGAACACTGAAGCTTTCTTT. It is translated as CASSLGAGHLNTEAFF.

The V gene is TRBV7-9, the J gene TRBJ1-4; 7 bases are a match to TRBD1. The CDR3 is 15 amino acids. Germline trimming cut 5 bases from V and 8 bases from J; bases unmatched to any gene: 11. Germline CDR1 is SEHNR and CDR2 is FQNEAQ (reference sequence). The CDR3, as DNA: TGTGCCAGCAGCCATACGACAGGGCAGGGGGAAAAACTGTTTTTT. It translates to CASSHTTGQGEKLFF.

This chain connects TRBV9 to TRBJ2-3; possible D gene TRBD1, 5 bases. V lost 0 bases and J 1 base, leaving 9 bases between the germline ends. CDR1 and CDR2 (germline): SGDLS, YYNGEE. The CDR3 spans 15 residues. The CDR3 loop is CASSVGARGTDTQYF. CDR3 DNA: TGTGCCAGCAGCGTAGGGGCCAGGGGCACAGATACGCAGTATTTT. Looking up the rest from reference TRBV9 and TRBJ2-3 gives the full variable domain: DSGVTQTPKHLITATGQRVTLRCSPRSGDLSVYWYQQSLDQGLQFLIQYYNGEERAKGNILERFSAQQFPDLHSELNLSSLELGDSALYFCASSVGARGTDTQYFGPGTRLTVL.

This clone was recorded only once. V and J are TRBV4-1 and TRBJ1-2, with D maybe TRBD1 (5 bases). The CDR3 sequence is 17 residues long. Germline V gene lookup returns CDR1 MGHRA and CDR2 YSYEKL. The V end lost 2 bases, the J end lost 4 bases, and 20 bases lay between the germline ends. CDR3 coding DNA: TGCGCCAGCAGCCAACCCCAGGGAAAAGGCTCCCCCTATGGCTACACCTTC. Translated: CASSQPQGKGSPYGYTF.

This chain connects TRBV30 to TRBJ2-2; D not certain. The CDR3 is made up of 13 amino acids. Trimming shortened V by 2 bases and J by 1 base, and 5 bases separated the two germline ends. The V gene's germline CDR1 is GTSNPN and CDR2 SVGIG (reference sequence). For the CDR3, the DNA is TGTGCCTGGAGTCGGGTGAACACCGGGGAGCTGTTTTTT. It yields the protein CAWSRVNTGELFF. The variable domain in full, with the rest retrieved from reference TRBV30 and TRBJ2-2, is SQTIHQWPATLVQPVGSPLSLECTVEGTSNPNLYWYRQAAGRGLQLLFYSVGIGQISSEVPQNLSASRPQDRQFILSSKKLLLSDSGFYLCAWSRVNTGELFFGEGSRLTVL.

In DNA form, the CDR3 reads TGTGCCAGCAAAGCGGCCCCAGATACGCAGTATTTT. Translation: CASKAAPDTQYF. J is TRBJ2-3 and V is TRBV6-5; possible D gene TRBD2, 5 bases. Germline CDR1 reads MNHEY; CDR2 reads SVGAGI. This CDR3 has 12 amino acids. V dropped 7 bases and J dropped 4 bases, with 9 bases sitting between them.

This clone was counted only a few times. The V and J genes are TRBV19 and TRBJ1-2; 9 positions match TRBD1. Germline CDR1 LNHDA, CDR2 SQIVND (reference sequence). This CDR3 has 10 residues. CDR3 DNA: TGTGCGACAGGGGGAATTGGCTACACCTTC. It codes for CATGGIGYTF.

The gene calls are TRBV18 and TRBJ2-2; D may be TRBD1 or TRBD2 (5 bases each). The length of the CDR3 is 16 residues. Trimming pared 1 base from V and 0 bases from J, leaving 9 bases between. Germline V lookup: CDR1 KGHSH, CDR2 LQKENI. The CDR3 loop reads CASSPRGMANTGELFF. CDR3 sequence (DNA): TGTGCCAGCTCACCACGGGGGATGGCGAACACCGGGGAGCTGTTTTTT.

This chain links TRBV30 with TRBJ1-1, with D uncertain. This CDR3 is 16 amino acids long. Germline assignment: CDR1 GTSNPN and CDR2 SVGIG (reference sequence). Trimming took off 2 bases at V and 1 base at J, with 17 bases between the two ends. The CDR3 region has the DNA TGTGCCTGGAGTTATGCCCGGACTCTGACGAACACTGAAGCTTTCTTT. It specifies CAWSYARTLTNTEAFF.

This chain uses TRBV6-5 with TRBJ1-1; no clear D gene. The V and J ends lost 0 bases and 4 bases respectively, with 6 bases between them. Germline CDR1 is MNHEY and CDR2 is SVGAGI. The CDR3 is 13 amino acids. The CDR3 bases are TGTGCCAGCAGTTACTCGCCCGTCACTGAAGCTTTCTTT. This gives the protein CASSYSPVTEAFF.

The chain couples TRBV5-1 to TRBJ2-1; 10 bases line up with TRBD2. Unmatched junction bases numbered 6, after V lost 2 bases and J lost 7 bases. CDR1 is SGHRS and CDR2 is YFSETQ in the germline V gene. The length of the CDR3 is 15 residues. CDR3 loop: CASSFRLAGVNEQFF. CDR3 coding DNA: TGCGCCAGCAGCTTCAGGCTAGCGGGGGTTAATGAGCAGTTCTTC.

V is TRBV30 and J is TRBJ1-5; 8 bases fit TRBD1. Germline V gene data show CDR1 as GTSNPN and CDR2 as SVGIG (reference sequence). CDR3 length equals 13 residues. The V and J ends lost 5 bases and 7 bases, in that order; junction bases with no gene match: 7. CDR3 nucleotides: TGTGCCTGGGGTTACAGGGGGAACCAGCCCCAGCATTTT. The encoded protein is CAWGYRGNQPQHF.

The chain employs TRBV5-4 and TRBJ2-5; D remains ambiguous. The V gene lost 0 bases and the J gene lost 5 bases, with 11 bases spanning the gap. This CDR3 comprises 14 residues. CDR1 and CDR2 from the germline V gene are SGHNT and YYREEE (reference sequence). In nucleotides, the CDR3 is TGTGCCAGCAGCTTGGTAGGAACCGGCGAGACCCAGTACTTC. Its translation: CASSLVGTGETQYF.

The chain uses TRBV11-2 and TRBJ2-2, with 9 positions matching TRBD2. V was clipped by 2 bases and J by 5 bases; unmatched bases: 3. This CDR3 spans 15 amino acids. Per germline, CDR1 SGHAT and CDR2 FQNNGV. This chain's CDR3 is CASSLTSGSTGELFF. The DNA of the CDR3 is TGTGCCAGCAGCTTAACTAGCGGGTCTACCGGGGAGCTGTTTTTT.

The chain employs TRBV19 and TRBJ1-1; weak D call: TRBD1 (6 bases). The V end lost 6 bases, the J end lost 3 bases, and 11 bases lay between the germline ends. From germline, CDR1 is LNHDA and CDR2 SQIVND (reference sequence). The CDR3 contains 13 residues. CDR3 protein: CASSTGIHTEAFF. The CDR3 bases are TGTGCCAGTAGCACAGGGATCCACACTGAAGCTTTCTTT.

Regarding this clone: This sample also contains other DNA sequences that code for the same CDR3. The chain has TRBV5-1 and TRBJ2-2; D possibly corresponds to TRBD2 (7 bases). CDR3 length: 17 residues. Germline lookup yields CDR1 SGHRS and CDR2 YFSETQ. Trimming pared 0 bases from V and 5 bases from J, leaving 17 bases between. DNA of the CDR3: TGCGCCAGCAGCTTGGGTTTCGGGGGGCGCGGTACCGGGGAGCTGTTTTTT. Its protein product is CASSLGFGGRGTGELFF.